These 32 T cell receptor beta chains came from one sample sequenced in a study of CD8 T cells in ankylosing spondylitis (dated by TCRdb to between 2016 and 2019). The research as a whole found: Blood from ankylosing spondylitis patients appeared to be characterized by a TCR beta motif composed of eight highly homologous amino acid variants.

These receptors are not linked to any known antigen. The library was built by means of 5' RACE. The instrument was an Illumina HiSeq 2500. In-frame beta chains were kept once TCRdb had trimmed the public reads at Q25 with fastp and called clones with MiXCR. Rows with a matching CDR3 protein are joined into one entry that keeps the most common DNA and genes. Within this sample are hundreds of thousands of distinct CDR3 sequences, with 10% to 15% of them counted one time only. The top ten clones comprise around 0.51% of the sample. The sequenced sample consisted of blood, either unsorted or a sorted T cell fraction (not recorded which). The receptors here all came from a male donor with ankylosing spondylitis.

This clonotype has just a few counts. The J gene is TRBJ2-7, the V gene TRBV4-1; possibly TRBD2 for D (6 bases). Germline lookup yields CDR1 MGHRA and CDR2 YSYEKL. V was clipped by 6 bases and J by 6 bases, with 12 bases between them. The CDR3 consists of 12 residues. The CDR3 region is CASSRRGGEQYF. DNA of the CDR3: TGCGCCAGCAGTCGTCGGGGAGGCGAGCAGTACTTC.

There are many counts of this clonotype. This sequence joins TRBV20-1 and TRBJ2-3, with 15 bases that match TRBD2. Germline V gene lookup returns CDR1 DFQATT and CDR2 SNEGSKA (reference sequence). The CDR3 contains 15 residues. The ends lost 6 bases at V and 3 bases at J; junction bases unmatched: 4. The CDR3 protein is CSADGLAGGTDTQYF. CDR3 in DNA: TGCAGTGCCGACGGACTAGCGGGAGGGACAGATACGCAGTATTTT.

This clonotype was counted between two and nine times. The chain is built from TRBV29-1 and TRBJ2-3, with 7 bases lining up with TRBD2. CDR3 length equals 15 residues. After removal of 4 bases from V and 3 bases from J, the junction contained 10 bases not matched to a gene. In germline, CDR1 is SQVTM, CDR2 ANQGSEA. The CDR3 region has the DNA TGCAGCGTTGGAGGGAGGGGCGGTGTGACAGATACGCAGTATTTT. It translates to CSVGGRGGVTDTQYF.

This clonotype has a handful of counts. The CDR3 DNA reads as TGCGCCAGCAGCCAGGGGACTAGCAGTACCTACAATGAGCAGTTCTTC. It is translated as CASSQGTSSTYNEQFF. The chain carries TRBV5-1 and TRBJ2-1, with 9 bases matching TRBD2. Germline V gives CDR1 SGHRS, CDR2 YFSETQ. The CDR3 totals 16 residues. The ends lost 4 bases at V and 2 bases at J; junction bases unmatched: 7.

This clonotype was picked up a small number of times. The CDR3 region is CASSQGWGSNQPQHF. CDR3 nucleotides: TGCGCCAGCAGCCAAGGGTGGGGGAGCAATCAGCCCCAGCATTTT. J is TRBJ1-5 and V is TRBV4-3; D perhaps matches TRBD1 (5 bases). Per germline, CDR1 LGHNA and CDR2 YSLEER. This CDR3 has 15 residues. V lost 1 base, J lost 1 base, and 8 bases lay in between.

This clonotype was detected ten times or more. This chain uses TRBV29-1 with TRBJ2-3; 7 positions match TRBD2. The CDR3 contains 13 residues. CDR1 is SQVTM and CDR2 is ANQGSEA in the germline V gene. With 8 bases clipped from V and 2 bases from J, the junction kept 7 bases outside the gene matches. The CDR3 region is CSSSGTNTDTQYF. The CDR3 region has the DNA TGCAGCTCCTCCGGGACTAACACAGATACGCAGTATTTT.

This rearrangement joins TRBV27 to TRBJ2-1; possible D gene TRBD2, 5 bases. The V and J ends lost 5 bases and 8 bases respectively, with 19 bases between them. Germline CDR1 is MNHEY and CDR2 is SMNVEV (reference sequence). The CDR3 is 15 amino acids. CDR3 nucleotide sequence: TGTGCCAGCAGTATTCGGTCTAAAGGGAGCCATGAGCAGTTCTTC. It encodes CASSIRSKGSHEQFF.

This clonotype appeared many times. The chain joins TRBV20-1 to TRBJ2-1; D is unresolved. Germline CDR1 DFQATT, CDR2 SNEGSKA (reference sequence). The germline V and J ends were trimmed by 3 bases and 2 bases, with 8 bases remaining between them. The CDR3 contains 13 residues. The chain's CDR3 is CSASGLAYNEQFF. In DNA, the CDR3 is TGCAGTGCTAGTGGGCTAGCCTACAATGAGCAGTTCTTC.

This clonotype showed up just a few times. This chain connects TRBV20-1 to TRBJ2-2, with D perhaps TRBD1 (5 bases). V dropped 2 bases and J dropped 6 bases, with 7 bases sitting between them. Germline loops: CDR1 DFQATT, CDR2 SNEGSKA (reference sequence). The CDR3 loop spans 12 amino acids. The CDR3 DNA sequence: TGCAGTGCTAGACAGGGATCCGGGGAGCTGTTTTTT. This translates into CSARQGSGELFF.

This clonotype appeared a few times. This sequence joins TRBV9 and TRBJ2-5, with D possibly being TRBD1 or TRBD2 (5 bases each). There are 14 residues in the CDR3. The V end was cut by 6 bases, the J end by 2 bases, with 14 bases between. Germline-derived CDR1 and CDR2 are SGDLS and YYNGEE. The CDR3 protein is CASTRDGVQETQYF. CDR3 nucleotides: TGTGCCAGCACCAGGGACGGGGTACAAGAGACCCAGTACTTC.

This clonotype was recorded a few times. V gene TRBV7-2 combines with J gene TRBJ1-1; D is perhaps TRBD1 (5 bases). Trimming left V 7 bases short and J 5 bases short, with 11 bases between. The CDR3 is 12 amino acids. From germline, CDR1 is SGHTA and CDR2 FQGNSA. The CDR3, as DNA: TGTGCCAGCACCCCGGGGGGAACTGAAGCTTTCTTT. It is translated as CASTPGGTEAFF.

This clonotype was counted between two and nine times. The rearrangement links TRBV18 to TRBJ2-1; a weak D match, TRBD2 (5 bases). CDR1 and CDR2 (germline): KGHSH, LQKENI. Trimming took 6 bases from V and 7 from J, leaving 10 bases between them. The CDR3 sequence is 12 residues long. CDR3 sequence (DNA): TGTGCCAGCTCTATGACGGGGAATGAGCAGTTCTTC. As protein: CASSMTGNEQFF.

The chain employs TRBV29-1 and TRBJ1-1; no firm D call. The CDR3 extends over 12 amino acids. V lost 4 bases and J 4 bases, leaving 10 bases between the germline ends. CDR1 SQVTM and CDR2 ANQGSEA come from the germline V gene. CDR3 loop: CSVGRSFTEAFF. For the CDR3, the DNA is TGCAGCGTTGGTCGCTCCTTCACTGAAGCTTTCTTT.

The chain employs TRBV20-1 and TRBJ2-1, with 7 bases lining up with TRBD2. Germline values: CDR1 DFQATT, CDR2 SNEGSKA (reference sequence). V was clipped by 1 base and J by 3 bases; unmatched bases: 12. This CDR3 has 17 amino acids. CDR3 sequence reads: CSARATRAGVIYNEQFF. In DNA form, the CDR3 reads TGCAGTGCTAGAGCCACCCGGGCGGGAGTGATCTACAATGAGCAGTTCTTC.

The chain is built from TRBV4-2 and TRBJ2-5; perhaps D is TRBD1 or TRBD2 (5 bases each). Deletions cut 4 bases from V and 3 bases from J, with 12 bases between. The CDR3 has 14 amino acids. Germline V gives CDR1 LGHNA, CDR2 YNFKEQ. The CDR3 spells CASSPGTTEETQYF. CDR3 sequence (DNA): TGTGCCAGCAGCCCCGGGACGACCGAAGAGACCCAGTACTTC.

This clonotype has only a few counts. The chain couples TRBV20-1 to TRBJ2-4; D may match TRBD1 or TRBD2 (5 bases each). V was shortened by 2 bases and J by 7 bases, with 21 bases between the two germline ends. Germline loops: CDR1 DFQATT, CDR2 SNEGSKA (reference sequence). This CDR3 comprises 16 residues. The CDR3 DNA sequence: TGCAGTGCTAGACTTGTATTACTGGGGCAGCGGAACATTCAGTACTTC. Its protein product is CSARLVLLGQRNIQYF.

The V and J genes are TRBV27 and TRBJ1-5, with TRBD1 as a possible D gene (5 bases). V was trimmed by 6 bases and J by 5 bases, leaving 11 bases between them. CDR1 and CDR2 (germline): MNHEY, SMNVEV (reference sequence). The CDR3 covers 13 residues. This CDR3 reads CASSWGGDQPQHF. CDR3 DNA sequence: TGTGCCAGCAGCTGGGGGGGGGATCAGCCCCAGCATTTT.

This clonotype was counted only a few times. The J gene is TRBJ2-5, the V gene TRBV6-2 or TRBV6-3; the D is unclear. The germline V and J ends were trimmed by 6 bases and 5 bases, with 13 bases remaining between them. Germline CDR1 is MNHEY and CDR2 is SVGEGT. This CDR3 has 13 residues. In DNA, the CDR3 is TGTGCCAGCAGGCTAAGTAGTGTTGAGACCCAGTACTTC. This encodes CASRLSSVETQYF.

The chain carries TRBV7-2 and TRBJ1-2; possibly TRBD1 for D (5 bases). The CDR3 loop spans 14 amino acids. The V end lost 2 bases, the J end lost 3 bases, and 10 bases lay between the germline ends. Germline V gene sequence: CDR1 SGHTA, CDR2 FQGNSA. CDR3 residues: CASSLQGVYYGYTF. The CDR3 nucleotides read TGTGCCAGCAGCTTACAAGGGGTCTACTATGGCTACACCTTC. Based on the CDR3 plus reference TRBV7-2 and TRBJ1-2, the full variable domain is GAGVSQSPSNKVTEKGKDVELRCDPISGHTALYWYRQSLGQGLEFLIYFQGNSAPDKSGLPSDRFSAERTGGSVSTLTIQRTQQEDSAVYLCASSLQGVYYGYTFGSGTRLTVV.

In this sample, this clonotype turned up a few times. This chain connects TRBV10-3 to TRBJ2-7, with D uncertain. Looked up from germline, CDR1 is ENHRY and CDR2 is SYGVKD. The V end lost 11 bases, the J end lost 2 bases, and 16 bases lay between the germline ends. CDR3 length: 13 amino acids. The CDR3 bases are TGTGCCTCATCCCACGGGTACCCCTACGAGCAGTACTTC. Protein sequence: CASSHGYPYEQYF.

This clonotype showed up just a few times. The V call is TRBV6-5, the J call TRBJ2-2, with D unresolved. The CDR3 runs to 16 residues. CDR1 is MNHEY and CDR2 is SVGAGI in the germline V gene. V lost 0 bases and J lost 4, with 12 bases in between. The CDR3 DNA reads TGTGCCAGCAGTTACTCGAAGTTCTTCAGCACCGGGGAGCTGTTTTTT. This translates into CASSYSKFFSTGELFF.

This clonotype was recorded a few times. The rearrangement uses TRBV5-6 and TRBJ2-7; D gene unclear. V lost 2 bases and J lost 2, with 14 bases in between. Germline V CDR1 and CDR2: SGHDT, YYEEEE. The CDR3 is 15 residues long. CDR3 coding DNA: TGTGCCAGCAGCTTTTATCAAGCCAGTACCTACGAGCAGTACTTC. It specifies CASSFYQASTYEQYF. Based on the CDR3 plus reference TRBV5-6 and TRBJ2-7, the full variable domain is DAGVTQSPTHLIKTRGQQVTLRCSPKSGHDTVSWYQQALGQGPQFIFQYYEEEERQRGNFPDRFSGHQFPNYSSELNVNALLLGDSALYLCASSFYQASTYEQYFGPGTRLTVT.

DNA of the CDR3: TGCAGTGCTAGAGATCTTTTGTACGAGCAGTACTTC. Its translation is CSARDLLYEQYF. This sequence joins TRBV20-1 and TRBJ2-7; D uncertain. Germline lookup yields CDR1 DFQATT and CDR2 SNEGSKA (reference sequence). V gave up 0 bases and J gave up 4 bases, with 7 bases separating them. There are 12 residues in the CDR3.

This clonotype was seen a handful of times. The chain employs TRBV20-1 and TRBJ2-7; D gene unclear. CDR1 is DFQATT, CDR2 SNEGSKA, per germline (reference sequence). Trimming took off 5 bases at V and 3 bases at J, with 11 bases between the two ends. The CDR3 consists of 12 residues. In DNA form, the CDR3 reads TGCAGTGCTTCTTCGACTGGCTACGAGCAGTACTTC. Translating gives CSASSTGYEQYF.

This clonotype was seen a few times. The chain links TRBV7-9 to TRBJ2-7; 7 bases map to TRBD2. CDR1 is SEHNR, CDR2 FQNEAQ, per germline (reference sequence). V dropped 3 bases and J dropped 3; count of bases not matched to a gene: 8. The CDR3 is 15 amino acids. CDR3 residues: CASSFSRIAGYEQYF. The CDR3 region has the DNA TGTGCCAGCAGCTTTAGTCGTATAGCGGGCTACGAGCAGTACTTC.

This clonotype occurred a few times. V and J are TRBV7-9 and TRBJ2-1, with 7 bases lining up with TRBD2. CDR1 is SEHNR, CDR2 FQNEAQ, per germline (reference sequence). V gave up 1 base and J gave up 4 bases; unmatched junction bases: 4. The length of the CDR3 is 15 residues. CDR3 residues: CASSLDPSGYNEQFF. CDR3 DNA: TGTGCCAGCAGCTTAGATCCTAGCGGATACAATGAGCAGTTCTTC. The full variable domain, its missing parts supplied by reference TRBV7-9 and TRBJ2-1, is DTGVSQNPRHKITKRGQNVTFRCDPISEHNRLYWYRQTLGQGPEFLTYFQNEAQLEKSRLLSDRFSAERPKGSFSTLEIQRTEQGDSAMYLCASSLDPSGYNEQFFGPGTRLTVL.

The table lists this clonotype with many counts. J is TRBJ2-3 and V is TRBV6-2 or TRBV6-3; no clear D. V was cut by 7 bases and J by 2 bases, with 10 bases left in between. This CDR3 is built from 13 residues. The germline V gene encodes CDR1 MNHEY and CDR2 SVGEGT. The CDR3 protein is CASTMDVTDTQYF. The CDR3 coding sequence is TGTGCCAGCACGATGGACGTCACAGATACGCAGTATTTT.

The rearrangement joins TRBV6-5 to TRBJ1-4, with a possible D match to TRBD1 (6 bases). The CDR3 runs to 17 residues. Trimming shortened V by 2 bases and J by 4 bases, and 17 bases separated the two germline ends. Germline V gene lookup returns CDR1 MNHEY and CDR2 SVGAGI. The CDR3 DNA is TGTGCCAGCAGTTACGAAGCGGGGCAGGGGATTAATGAAAAACTGTTTTTT. Its protein is CASSYEAGQGINEKLFF.

This clonotype came up many times. This chain uses TRBV20-1 with TRBJ2-7; 7 bases agree with TRBD1. Looked up from germline, CDR1 is DFQATT and CDR2 is SNEGSKA (reference sequence). The CDR3 has 16 residues. V gave up 1 base and J gave up 0 bases; unmatched junction bases: 9. CDR3 protein: CSARATGQVVSYEQYF. Written as DNA, the CDR3 is TGCAGTGCTAGAGCCACCGGACAGGTGGTCTCCTACGAGCAGTACTTC.

The gene calls are TRBV11-3 and TRBJ2-3; D gene unclear. This CDR3 has 15 residues. V lost 2 bases to trimming and J lost 0 bases, with 9 bases between them. CDR1 and CDR2 from the germline V gene are SGHNT and YENEEA. The CDR3 loop is CASSLRTSSTDTQYF. CDR3 DNA sequence: TGTGCCAGCAGCTTACGGACCTCTAGCACAGATACGCAGTATTTT.

This clonotype has a handful of counts. The chain couples TRBV4-3 to TRBJ1-2; 9 bases line up with TRBD1. The CDR3 has 15 residues. The V and J ends lost 6 bases and 6 bases, in that order; junction bases with no gene match: 11. Germline V gives CDR1 LGHNA, CDR2 YSLEER. CDR3 loop: CASSRSSGTGNGYTF. The DNA of the CDR3 is TGCGCCAGCAGTCGATCTTCCGGGACAGGGAATGGCTACACCTTC.

This clonotype has just a few counts. The chain uses TRBV6-2 or TRBV6-3 and TRBJ2-7, with TRBD1 as a possible D gene (6 bases). CDR3 size: 15 residues. Germline V gene sequence: CDR1 MNHEY, CDR2 SVGEGT. V was pared by 5 bases and J by 1 base, with 15 bases between. This chain's CDR3 is CASSRPQGQSYEQYF. CDR3 sequence (DNA): TGTGCCAGCAGTCGGCCGCAGGGGCAATCCTACGAGCAGTACTTC.